This is a list of T cell receptor beta chains from one sample in a study of T cell repertoires in cytomegalovirus infection. MiXCR, applied by TCRdb to the reads, yields one record per CDR3 protein. The sample includes 740,000 or so distinct CDR3 sequences, approximately 34% of them seen just once. Specimen: PBMCs. The receptors were sampled from a human donor in good health (CMV status not recorded). Some clones in this sample may be carry-over from other donors' samples. CDR3s include the opening cysteine and the closing phenylalanine or tryptophan. Fields, in order: V gene, D gene, CDR3 length, clone size, J gene, CDR3 protein, CDR3 DNA. The D gene is left open where the match is weak. Not all rows give a size; the values are once, few, many and, for expanded clones, a class.

V gene: TRBV2
D gene: .
CDR3 length: 12
clone size: .
J gene: TRBJ2-7
CDR3 protein: CASSPLPGEQYF
CDR3 DNA: TGTGCCAGCAGTCCCCTACCCGGCGAGCAGTACTTC

V gene: TRBV27
D gene: .
CDR3 length: 14
clone size: .
J gene: TRBJ2-2
CDR3 protein: CASSLSYNTGELFF
CDR3 DNA: TGTGCCAGCAGTTTATCTTATAACACCGGGGAGCTGTTTTTT

V gene: TRBV5-1
D gene: TRBD2
CDR3 length: 16
clone size: once
J gene: TRBJ2-3
CDR3 protein: CASSLASGSATDTQYF
CDR3 DNA: TGCGCCAGCAGCTTGGCCAGCGGGAGTGCAACAGATACGCAGTATTTT

V gene: TRBV3-1
D gene: .
CDR3 length: 16
clone size: .
J gene: TRBJ2-4
CDR3 protein: CASSHQGWSTKNIQYF
CDR3 DNA: TGTGCCAGCAGCCATCAGGGGTGGTCGACCAAAAACATTCAGTACTTC

V gene: TRBV7-2
D gene: .
CDR3 length: 17
clone size: .
J gene: TRBJ2-5
CDR3 protein: CASSLARGGGQQETQYF
CDR3 DNA: TGTGCCAGCAGCTTAGCGCGAGGGGGAGGGCAGCAAGAGACCCAGTACTTC

V gene: TRBV27
D gene: .
CDR3 length: 11
clone size: .
J gene: TRBJ2-4
CDR3 protein: CATKRADIQYF
CDR3 DNA: TGTGCCACCAAGAGAGCAGACATTCAGTACTTC

V gene: TRBV28
D gene: .
CDR3 length: 17
clone size: few
J gene: TRBJ1-2
CDR3 protein: CASSPEVRRLSNYGYTF
CDR3 DNA: TGTGCCAGCAGTCCTGAAGTCCGTCGGCTATCTAACTATGGCTACACCTTC

V gene: TRBV10-3
D gene: .
CDR3 length: 16
clone size: .
J gene: TRBJ2-1
CDR3 protein: CAISEFLRDSYNEQFF
CDR3 DNA: TGTGCCATCAGTGAATTTTTGAGGGATTCCTACAATGAGCAGTTCTTC

V gene: TRBV15
D gene: .
CDR3 length: 12
clone size: .
J gene: TRBJ1-2
CDR3 protein: CATSRTNYGYTF
CDR3 DNA: TGTGCCACCAGCAGGACTAACTATGGCTACACCTTC

V gene: TRBV20-1
D gene: TRBD1
CDR3 length: 14
clone size: .
J gene: TRBJ2-2
CDR3 protein: CSARLGQTMGELFF
CDR3 DNA: TGCAGTGCTAGACTGGGACAGACCATGGGGGAGCTGTTTTTT

V gene: TRBV13
D gene: TRBD2
CDR3 length: 15
clone size: .
J gene: TRBJ2-7
CDR3 protein: CASSLALAGNYEQYF
CDR3 DNA: TGTGCCAGCAGCTTAGCACTAGCGGGAAACTACGAGCAGTACTTC

V gene: TRBV11-1
D gene: .
CDR3 length: 16
clone size: .
J gene: TRBJ2-3
CDR3 protein: CASSLPDRRLTDTQYF
CDR3 DNA: TGTGCCAGCAGCTTACCCGACAGGAGACTCACAGATACGCAGTATTTT

V gene: TRBV4-1
D gene: .
CDR3 length: 14
clone size: .
J gene: TRBJ2-7
CDR3 protein: CASSQALTIYEQYF
CDR3 DNA: TGCGCCAGCAGCCAAGCATTGACCATTTACGAGCAGTACTTC

V gene: TRBV5-1
D gene: TRBD2
CDR3 length: 13
clone size: .
J gene: TRBJ2-7
CDR3 protein: CASSFRSGGEQYF
CDR3 DNA: TGCGCCAGCAGCTTTCGTTCGGGGGGCGAGCAGTACTTC

V gene: TRBV6-1
D gene: .
CDR3 length: 14
clone size: few
J gene: TRBJ2-7
CDR3 protein: CASSVAGSGYEQYF
CDR3 DNA: TGTGCCAGCAGTGTCGCAGGGAGCGGGTACGAGCAGTACTTC

V gene: TRBV7-3
D gene: TRBD1
CDR3 length: 14
clone size: many
J gene: TRBJ1-2
CDR3 protein: CASTETGTNYGYTF
CDR3 DNA: TGTGCCAGCACCGAGACAGGGACTAACTATGGCTACACCTTC

V gene: TRBV27
D gene: .
CDR3 length: 18
clone size: .
J gene: TRBJ1-6
CDR3 protein: CASSLGGVRSSYNSPLHF
CDR3 DNA: TGTGCCAGCAGTTTAGGGGGGGTCCGGAGCTCCTATAATTCACCCCTCCACTTT

V gene: TRBV5-1
D gene: .
CDR3 length: 12
clone size: .
J gene: TRBJ2-7
CDR3 protein: CASRVTDDEQYF
CDR3 DNA: TGCGCCAGCAGGGTGACAGATGACGAGCAGTACTTC

V gene: TRBV28
D gene: TRBD1
CDR3 length: 15
clone size: .
J gene: TRBJ2-3
CDR3 protein: CARGTVEPDTDTQYF
CDR3 DNA: TGTGCCAGGGGGACAGTCGAGCCAGACACAGATACGCAGTATTTT

V gene: TRBV6-2/TRBV6-3
D gene: TRBD2
CDR3 length: 16
clone size: .
J gene: TRBJ2-1
CDR3 protein: CASSYTTSGGMYEQFF
CDR3 DNA: TGTGCCAGCAGTTACACTACTAGCGGGGGGATGTATGAGCAGTTCTTC

V gene: TRBV11-2
D gene: TRBD2
CDR3 length: 14
clone size: few
J gene: TRBJ2-7
CDR3 protein: CASSFSGPDYEQYF
CDR3 DNA: TGTGCCAGCAGCTTTAGCGGGCCAGACTACGAGCAGTACTTC

V gene: TRBV4-1
D gene: TRBD2
CDR3 length: 17
clone size: .
J gene: TRBJ2-7
CDR3 protein: CASSQLAGGGSSYEQYF
CDR3 DNA: TGCGCCAGCAGCCAACTAGCGGGAGGTGGATCGTCCTACGAGCAGTACTTC

V gene: TRBV10-3
D gene: .
CDR3 length: 12
clone size: .
J gene: TRBJ1-1
CDR3 protein: CAIGRGPTEAFF
CDR3 DNA: TGTGCCATCGGACGGGGTCCCACTGAAGCTTTCTTT

V gene: TRBV5-1
D gene: .
CDR3 length: 13
clone size: few
J gene: TRBJ2-1
CDR3 protein: CASSLGLGYEQFF
CDR3 DNA: TGCGCCAGCAGCTTGGGACTTGGGTATGAGCAGTTCTTC

V gene: TRBV12-3/TRBV12-4
D gene: .
CDR3 length: 13
clone size: .
J gene: TRBJ1-4
CDR3 protein: CASSQGSNEKLFF
CDR3 DNA: TGTGCCAGCAGTCAGGGTTCTAATGAAAAACTGTTTTTT

V gene: TRBV10-3
D gene: TRBD1
CDR3 length: 13
clone size: few
J gene: TRBJ2-7
CDR3 protein: CAIRTGAGYEQYF
CDR3 DNA: TGTGCCATCAGGACAGGGGCCGGCTACGAGCAGTACTTC